Below, 4 T cell receptor beta chains from the same sample are listed, as sequenced in a study of T cells in Graves' hyperthyroidism and ophthalmopathy. Amplification of TCR beta CDR3 regions was performed using RNA transcripts as template. First-round RT-PCR targeting the TCR CDR3 was performed with the HTBI primer set. One entry per CDR3 protein, called by TCRdb with MiXCR from the multiplex PCR reads. The sample yields 300,000 to 400,000 distinct CDR3 sequences, less than 20% seen once. Sequencing was carried out using blood. These receptors all stem from a man between 18 and 35 years old with Graves' ophthalmopathy.

This clonotype has a count of ten or more. This rearrangement joins TRBV28 to TRBJ1-2; D is perhaps TRBD1 (5 bases). CDR1 and CDR2 from the germline V gene are MDHEN and SYDVKM. Trimming pared 6 bases from V and 5 bases from J, leaving 10 bases between. This CDR3 is 12 amino acids long. The CDR3 nucleotides read TGTGCCAGCAGCCCGAGACAGTATGGCTACACCTTC. It translates to CASSPRQYGYTF.

This sequence joins TRBV19 and TRBJ2-1; no firm D call. The CDR3 has 15 residues. Trimming removed 3 bases at V and 10 bases at J, with 19 bases between. Germline CDR1 and CDR2: LNHDA and SQIVND (reference sequence). CDR3 coding DNA: TGTGCCAGTAGTATCGTCAGGTACTCTTCGGGCGAGCAGTTCTTC. Its translation: CASSIVRYSSGEQFF.

In its sample, this clonotype was seen many times. Written as DNA, the CDR3 is TGTGCCAGCACCAGTCTCACAGATACGCAGTATTTT. Its protein is CASTSLTDTQYF. The V and J genes are TRBV3-1 and TRBJ2-3; D is unclear. The germline V gene has CDR1 LGHDT and CDR2 YNNKEL (reference sequence). Deletions cut 7 bases from V and 2 bases from J, with 7 bases between. The CDR3 runs 12 residues.

Of note for this clonotype: An end of the junction differs from the germline gene, which may be a read error. This CDR3 reads CASSLGWDNEQFF. The DNA for the CDR3 is TGTGCTAGCAGCTTAGGTTGGGACAATGAGCAGTTCTTC. The chain combines TRBV7-7 with TRBJ2-1; no clear D. The CDR3 spans 13 residues. Germline lookup yields CDR1 SSHAT and CDR2 FNYEAQ (reference sequence).